These 18 T cell receptor beta chains originate from one sample sequenced in a study of blood T cell repertoires in COVID-19. Here immunoSEQ multiplex PCR was the method, and the copy in TCRdb shows in-frame clones only, minus some. The data hold fewer than 150,000 clones, with roughly 80% observed a single time. Specimen: peripheral blood. The receptors shown here come from a middle-aged man with acute or convalescent COVID-19.

The chain carries TRBV9 and TRBJ2-1; 7 nucleotides agree with TRBD1. V gave up 2 bases and J gave up 2 bases; unmatched junction bases: 10. Looked up from germline, CDR1 is SGDLS and CDR2 is YYNGEE. The CDR3 loop spans 17 amino acids. The CDR3 DNA reads TGTGCCAGCAGCGTCTCCTTTGAGGGGGCCCCCTACAATGAGCAGTTCTTC. As protein: CASSVSFEGAPYNEQFF.

The chain carries TRBV5-1 and TRBJ1-2; 7 bases agree with TRBD1. The length of the CDR3 is 14 residues. In germline, CDR1 is SGHRS, CDR2 YFSETQ. After removal of 6 bases from V and 8 bases from J, the junction contained 13 bases not matched to a gene. CDR3 protein: CASTLSVTGSGYTF. In nucleotides, the CDR3 is TGCGCCAGCACCCTCTCAGTGACAGGGAGCGGCTACACCTTC.

The chain recombines TRBV6-6 with TRBJ2-1, with 8 bases that match TRBD2. Germline V gene data show CDR1 as MNHNY and CDR2 as SVGAGI (reference sequence). This CDR3 is built from 12 residues. J gave up 9 bases and V 5 bases, and 3 bases lay outside the gene matches. Here the CDR3 DNA reads TGTGCCAGCAGTGGACTAGCTGGTGAGCAGTTCTTC. Amino acids: CASSGLAGEQFF.

This chain joins TRBV19 and TRBJ2-5; 10 positions match TRBD1. Losses at the gene ends were 5 bases for V and 4 bases for J; bases not matched to a gene: 13. This CDR3 comprises 17 residues. Germline lookup yields CDR1 LNHDA and CDR2 SQIVND (reference sequence). The CDR3 DNA reads TGTGCCAGTAGTCACCCGGGACAGGGGTCTACACGAGAGACCCAGTACTTC. Residues: CASSHPGQGSTRETQYF.

The genes are TRBV5-4 and TRBJ2-1, with D tentatively TRBD1 (6 bases). With 0 bases removed from V and 6 bases from J, the gap between germline ends came to 13 bases. The CDR3 extends over 15 amino acids. The V gene's germline CDR1 is SGHNT and CDR2 YYREEE (reference sequence). CDR3: CASSLDRQASNEQFF. The CDR3 DNA reads as TGTGCCAGCAGCTTGGACAGACAGGCTAGCAATGAGCAGTTCTTC. The full variable domain, rest sourced from reference TRBV5-4 and TRBJ2-1, is ETGVTQSPTHLIKTRGQQVTLRCSSQSGHNTVSWYQQALGQGPQFIFQYYREEENGRGNFPPRFSGLQFPNYSSELNVNALELDDSALYLCASSLDRQASNEQFFGPGTRLTVL.

For this clone: Within the sample, other DNA sequences also encode this same CDR3. The chain combines TRBV5-6 with TRBJ1-1; D gene unclear. This CDR3 has 13 amino acids. The germline CDR1 and CDR2 sequences are SGHDT and YYEEEE. The germline V and J ends were trimmed by 0 bases and 2 bases, with 5 bases remaining between them. The CDR3 bases are TGTGCCAGCAGCTTGGGCGGTAACACTGAAGCTTTCTTT. It is translated as CASSLGGNTEAFF.

This clone showed up just a few times. The chain has TRBV12-3 or TRBV12-4 and TRBJ2-2; D is unclear. This CDR3 region has 13 residues. With 2 bases removed from V and 4 bases from J, the gap between germline ends came to 5 bases. The CDR3 reads CASSLPFTGELFF. In nucleotides, the CDR3 is TGTGCCAGCAGTTTACCTTTCACCGGGGAGCTGTTTTTT.

The chain recombines TRBV30 with TRBJ1-5; no firm D call. Looked up from germline, CDR1 is GTSNPN and CDR2 is SVGIG (reference sequence). The CDR3 extends over 15 amino acids. V was cut by 0 bases and J by 6 bases, with 15 bases left in between. CDR3 nucleotides: TGTGCCTGGAGTGTTAAAGACGGAGGGCCTCAGCCCCAGCATTTT. This gives the protein CAWSVKDGGPQPQHF. Looking up the rest from reference TRBV30 and TRBJ1-5 gives the full variable domain: SQTIHQWPATLVQPVGSPLSLECTVEGTSNPNLYWYRQAAGRGLQLLFYSVGIGQISSEVPQNLSASRPQDRQFILSSKKLLLSDSGFYLCAWSVKDGGPQPQHFGDGTRLSIL.

This chain joins TRBV10-2 and TRBJ1-1; D gene uncertain. The V gene lost 8 bases and the J gene lost 0 bases, with 7 bases spanning the gap. The CDR3 sequence is 12 residues long. The V gene's germline CDR1 is WSHSY and CDR2 SAAADI. This CDR3 is CASGSLNTEAFF. CDR3 bases: TGCGCCAGCGGCAGTTTGAACACTGAAGCTTTCTTT.

The gene calls are TRBV7-8 and TRBJ2-7; the match to TRBD2 covers 10 bases. The CDR3 covers 17 residues. The germline gives CDR1 SGHVS, CDR2 FQNEAQ. The trim removed 1 base at V and 5 bases at J, leaving 11 bases unmatched. This CDR3 is CASSLGVTSGGADEQYF. Here the CDR3 DNA reads TGTGCCAGCAGCTTAGGGGTAACAAGCGGGGGGGCCGACGAGCAGTACTTC.

The gene calls are TRBV6-5 and TRBJ2-7; TRBD1 matches at 7 bases. This CDR3 region has 14 residues. CDR1 and CDR2 from the germline V gene are MNHEY and SVGAGI. J lost 0 bases, V lost 5 bases, and 4 bases had no gene match. The CDR3 loop reads CASSTWDSSYEQYV. CDR3 coding DNA: TGTGCCAGCAGTACCTGGGACAGCTCCTACGAGCAGTACGTC.

The chain is built from TRBV7-8 and TRBJ2-7; 11 nucleotides match TRBD2. Germline values: CDR1 SGHVS, CDR2 FQNEAQ. Germline trimming cut 1 base from V and 6 bases from J; bases unmatched to any gene: 5. The CDR3 has 15 residues. Here the CDR3 DNA reads TGTGCCAGCAGCTTAGACCCACTAGCGGGGGCCGAGCAGTACGTC. It codes for CASSLDPLAGAEQYV.

The rearrangement uses TRBV9 and TRBJ1-2; D gene ambiguous. The length of the CDR3 is 13 residues. Trimming stripped 4 bases from V and 6 bases from J, with 13 bases between. The V gene's germline CDR1 is SGDLS and CDR2 YYNGEE. This chain's CDR3 is CASSPSERDGYTF. CDR3 DNA sequence: TGTGCCAGCAGCCCCTCCGAACGGGATGGCTACACCTTC.

This clone was found once. V and J are TRBV2 and TRBJ2-7; 13 bases agree with TRBD2. The CDR3 is made up of 14 amino acids. Trimming took 5 bases from V and 4 from J; bases not matched to a gene: 2. CDR1 SNHLY and CDR2 FYNNEI come from the germline V gene. As DNA, the CDR3 is TGTGCCAGCAGTTGGACTAGCGGGGGTTACGAGCAGTACGTC. Its protein is CASSWTSGGYEQYV.

This clone was seen a few times. The rearrangement joins TRBV7-9 to TRBJ1-1, with D hard to call. V was pared by 5 bases and J by 3 bases, with 10 bases between. Per the germline V gene, CDR1 is SEHNR and CDR2 is FQNEAQ (reference sequence). The CDR3 spans 13 residues. The CDR3 protein is CASSPREYTEAFF. For the CDR3, the DNA is TGTGCCAGCAGCCCTAGAGAATACACTGAAGCTTTCTTT.

This clone was counted a single time. The chain has TRBV6-5 and TRBJ2-6; possibly TRBD1 for D (6 bases). Germline V CDR1 and CDR2: MNHEY, SVGAGI. V was clipped by 2 bases and J by 4 bases, with 9 bases between them. The CDR3 sequence is 15 residues long. The CDR3, as DNA: TGTGCCAGCAGTTACGGGGGCCTAGGGGCCAACGTCCTGACTTTC. Amino acid sequence: CASSYGGLGANVLTF.

The rearrangement links TRBV5-6 to TRBJ1-2; a weak D match, TRBD1 (6 bases). The CDR3 length is 14 residues. Trimming took off 4 bases at V and 8 bases at J, with 18 bases between the two ends. Germline lookup yields CDR1 SGHDT and CDR2 YYEEEE. The CDR3: CASSPRGGFGGYTF. DNA for the CDR3: TGTGCCAGCAGCCCCCGTGGGGGCTTTGGGGGCTACACCTTC.

The rearrangement joins TRBV11-3 to TRBJ2-2; possibly TRBD1 for D (6 bases). Germline V gene lookup returns CDR1 SGHNT and CDR2 YENEEA. This CDR3 comprises 15 residues. V was pared by 4 bases and J by 8 bases, with 17 bases between. The chain's CDR3 is CASSSRDTVKGELFF. For the CDR3, the DNA is TGTGCCAGCAGCTCCAGGGACACGGTTAAAGGGGAGCTGTTTTTT.